This T cell receptor (beta chain) is from a study of OX40 agonist ivuxolimab in advanced cancers. About the study as a whole: Ivuxolimab, which targeted the costimulatory receptor OX40 (CD134), was an agonistic, fully human IgG2 monoclonal antibody. Intravenous ivuxolimab was administered to patients every 2 weeks at six dose levels: 0.01, 0.1, 0.3, 1.5, 3 and 10 mg/kg. Of the approximately 50 dose-escalation patients, hepatocellular carcinoma was present in around 19, melanoma in approximately 15, renal cell carcinoma in 9 and head and neck cancer in 9. In the dose-escalation cohort, 82.7% of patients were male, and the mean age was approximately 64 years, with a range of 23 to 79. Prior anti-PD-1, anti-PD-L1 or anti-CTLA-4 therapy was permitted, and checkpoint inhibitors had been received by roughly two fifths of dose-escalation patients. Partial responses occurred in three dose-escalation patients: two with cutaneous melanoma and one with hepatocellular carcinoma. Peripheral TCRbeta sequencing was intended to test whether TCR sequence diversity was altered and clonal T-cell expansion was caused by ivuxolimab. The paper covers the monotherapy dose-escalation part of the phase I ivuxolimab trial, which included N = 52 patients. What the authors observed across the whole study: At doses of 0.1 to 3.0 mg/kg, clonal expansion of both CD4+ and CD8+ blood T cells was observed from baseline to week 6. Antigen specificity was not determined for the clonally expanded peripheral T cells. Low levels of normalized T-cell clonal expansion were also seen in some patients who did not respond. After ivuxolimab, more expanded clones were found on average in CD8+ T cells than in CD4+ T cells. Partial responders in the 0.1-3.0 mg/kg groups had among the lowest normalized peripheral clonal expansion, especially among CD8+ T cells.

Worth noting for this clone: The antigen it binds to is not known. No base quality values were provided; no much bigger clone lies one nucleotide off.

Patients with autoimmune disease history or receiving systemic immunosuppression were excluded from the trial. Peripheral blood for TCR sequencing was drawn from every dose cohort at baseline, at cycle 4 day 1 and at cycle 7 day 1. Samples came from an open-label, multicenter, first-in-human phase I dose-escalation trial of ivuxolimab. Adults with locally advanced or metastatic melanoma, renal cell carcinoma, hepatocellular carcinoma or head and neck squamous cell carcinoma were enrolled in the trial. Before TCR sequencing, CD4+ T cells and CD8+ T cells were sorted from peripheral blood as separate populations. Genomic DNA was isolated from the sorted cells so that the TCRbeta CDR3 region could be sequenced. TCRbeta CDR3 regions were sequenced using the immunoSEQ Assay. TCRdb took over this immuneACCESS table, retaining in-frame rearrangements with V and J assigned. Such tables are incomplete; in checked studies, under half of the missing clones stem from an unresolved V gene, and the remainder is unexplained. For this sample there are 55,000 to 80,000 clones; over 75% appear just once. The top ten clones comprise roughly 5.8% of the sample.

Sequences MNHEY (CDR1) and SMNVEV (CDR2) are obtained from the germline V gene (reference sequence). The CDR3 holds 15 amino acids from the cysteine to the phenylalanine. The DNA shown is the 45-base CDR3, in frame from base 1. At the junction V is shortened by 8 bases and J by 8 bases; bases outside the gene matches: 15. Material: CD4+ or CD8+ T cells sorted from blood, obtained in a trial of the OX40 agonist ivuxolimab. This TCR was recovered from an adult with an advanced solid tumor such as melanoma, head and neck, liver or kidney cancer. In this chain, TRBV27 is recombined with TRBJ2-1; 7 bases in the middle match TRBD1. The CDR3 in this case is CASRTTGKPRDEQFF. The nucleotide sequence is given as TGTGCCAGCCGGACGACAGGGAAACCTCGTGATGAGCAGTTCTTC.